Presented here are 27 T cell receptor beta chains from one specimen sequenced in a study of blood T cell repertoires in COVID-19. Assay used: immunoSEQ multiplex PCR; TCRdb lists only in-frame clones, some missing. The table shows hundreds of thousands of clones, with approximately 90% occurring only once. The sequenced material came from PBMCs or T cells enriched from blood (not recorded which). The source is a woman in her forties who had recovered from COVID-19.

The CDR3 DNA sequence: TGTGCCAGCAGACCCTCCGGGACAGCCTACGAGCAGTACTTC. It translates to CASRPSGTAYEQYF. The chain links TRBV6-6 to TRBJ2-7; 7 positions agree with TRBD1. The CDR3 is 14 residues long. Per germline, CDR1 MNHNY and CDR2 SVGAGI (reference sequence). V shed 6 bases, J shed 2 bases, and the junction held 7 bases outside the gene matches.

This clone was observed once. The rearrangement links TRBV5-4 to TRBJ2-1; 9 positions match TRBD1. V gave up 3 bases and J gave up 7 bases; unmatched junction bases: 5. Germline values: CDR1 SGHNT, CDR2 YYREEE (reference sequence). The length of the CDR3 is 14 residues. As DNA, the CDR3 is TGTGCCAGCAGCTCCGGGACAGGGCTAAATGAGCAGTTCTTC. It specifies CASSSGTGLNEQFF.

This clone has only one observation. The V gene is TRBV7-3, the J gene TRBJ2-1, with 10 bases lining up with TRBD2. The length of the CDR3 is 15 residues. Germline CDR1 is SGHTA and CDR2 is FQGTGA. The trim removed 0 bases at V and 8 bases at J, leaving 4 bases unmatched. CDR3 region: CASSLTLAGMDEQFF. The CDR3 nucleotides read TGTGCCAGCAGCTTAACACTAGCGGGAATGGATGAGCAGTTCTTC.

The rearrangement links TRBV5-1 to TRBJ2-7, with 13 nucleotides matching TRBD2. The CDR3 is made up of 17 amino acids. Trimming removed 0 bases from V and 2 bases from J; junction bases left unmatched: 5. CDR1 is SGHRS and CDR2 is YFSETQ in the germline V gene. CDR3: CASSLGTSGRTPYEQYF. The CDR3 DNA follows: TGCGCCAGCAGCTTGGGGACTAGCGGGAGAACCCCCTACGAGCAGTACTTC. The complete variable domain, with remaining parts taken from reference TRBV5-1 and TRBJ2-7, reads KAGVTQTPRYLIKTRGQQVTLSCSPISGHRSVSWYQQTPGQGLQFLFEYFSETQRNKGNFPGRFSGRQFSNSRSEMNVSTLELGDSALYLCASSLGTSGRTPYEQYFGPGTRLTVT.

The chain combines TRBV7-9 with TRBJ2-7; TRBD2 aligns across 8 bases. The V and J ends lost 5 bases and 7 bases, in that order; junction bases with no gene match: 7. The CDR3 extends over 13 amino acids. Germline CDR1 and CDR2: SEHNR and FQNEAQ (reference sequence). The CDR3 nucleotides are TGTGCCAGCAGCCCGGTCGGGGGGGAGGAGCAGTACTTC. Protein product: CASSPVGGEEQYF.

The CDR3 region has the DNA TGTGCCAGCAGCTTTTCTATCAGGCTTCTCGAGCCCACTAATGAAAAACTGTTTTTT. This gives the protein CASSFSIRLLEPTNEKLFF. J is TRBJ1-4 and V is TRBV7-6; D is uncertain. This CDR3 spans 19 amino acids. The V end was cut by 3 bases, the J end by 2 bases, with 22 bases between. The germline gives CDR1 SGHVS, CDR2 FNYEAQ.

The chain carries TRBV29-1 and TRBJ2-5, with 8 bases that match TRBD2. Per the germline V gene, CDR1 is SQVTM and CDR2 is ANQGSEA. CDR3 size: 13 residues. The J segment lost 1 base and the V segment lost 4 bases, leaving 2 bases of the junction unmatched. The CDR3 DNA reads as TGCAGCGTTGGGAGCGGGGGCCAAGAGACCCAGTACTTC. It encodes CSVGSGGQETQYF.

This chain joins TRBV11-3 and TRBJ2-1; 8 nucleotides match TRBD2. The CDR3 length is 16 residues. CDR1 is SGHNT and CDR2 is YENEEA in the germline V gene. Germline trimming cut 4 bases from V and 0 bases from J; bases unmatched to any gene: 5. The CDR3 loop reads CASSSLAGNSYNEQFF. The CDR3 nucleotides read TGTGCCAGCAGCTCCTTAGCGGGGAACTCCTACAATGAGCAGTTCTTC.

The chain combines TRBV4-3 with TRBJ2-7; TRBD2 aligns across 11 bases. Germline V gene sequence: CDR1 LGHNA, CDR2 YSLEER. The CDR3 has 16 residues. V shed 3 bases and J 3 bases; nucleotides not matched to a gene: 7. The CDR3 nucleotides read TGCGCCAGCAGCCAGCAACTAGCGGGAGATTACTACGAGCAGTACTTC. It codes for CASSQQLAGDYYEQYF.

This chain links TRBV29-1 with TRBJ2-1; TRBD2 aligns across 14 bases. CDR3 length: 14 residues. The V and J ends lost 4 bases and 10 bases, in that order; junction bases with no gene match: 6. Germline V gene data show CDR1 as SQVTM and CDR2 as ANQGSEA. CDR3 residues: CSVGGTSGRWEQFF. The CDR3 bases are TGCAGCGTTGGTGGGACTAGCGGGAGATGGGAGCAGTTCTTC.

This clone was recorded once. The gene calls are TRBV30 and TRBJ2-1; no clear D gene. V was cut by 3 bases and J by 7 bases, with 7 bases left in between. Germline CDR1 reads GTSNPN; CDR2 reads SVGIG (reference sequence). The CDR3 extends over 11 amino acids. CDR3 amino acids: CAWSAGNEQFF. CDR3 bases: TGTGCCTGGAGCGCCGGGAATGAGCAGTTCTTC.

V gene TRBV13 combines with J gene TRBJ2-7; 8 bases are shared with TRBD1. The junction had 10 bases not matched to a gene; V was cut back by 6 bases and J by 6 bases. Germline V gene lookup returns CDR1 PRHDT and CDR2 FYEKMQ (reference sequence). The length of the CDR3 is 14 residues. In nucleotides, the CDR3 is TGTGCCAGCAGACTCAGACAGGGGCGAGGCGAGCAGTACTTC. It yields the protein CASRLRQGRGEQYF.

The chain links TRBV11-1 to TRBJ2-3, with D perhaps matching TRBD1 (5 bases). Looked up from germline, CDR1 is SGHAT and CDR2 is FQDESV (reference sequence). The CDR3 length is 13 residues. Deletions cut 7 bases from V and 4 bases from J, with 12 bases between. The CDR3 DNA reads TGTGCCAGCAAAGGAAGGGGCCCAGATACGCAGTATTTT. Protein sequence: CASKGRGPDTQYF.

The chain uses TRBV25-1 and TRBJ2-7; D unresolved. This CDR3 has 13 amino acids. Trimming stripped 5 bases from V and 2 bases from J, with 10 bases between. CDR1 MGHDK and CDR2 SYGVNS come from the germline V gene. The CDR3 nucleotides are TGTGCCAGCAGTCTCACAGCTACCTACGAGCAGTACTTC. It codes for CASSLTATYEQYF.

The genes are TRBV27 and TRBJ2-1; 9 bases fit TRBD1. The CDR3 has 17 amino acids. V shed 5 bases and J 2 bases; nucleotides not matched to a gene: 10. The germline gives CDR1 MNHEY, CDR2 SMNVEV (reference sequence). The CDR3 is CASSDGQGLLAYNEQFF. For the CDR3, the DNA is TGTGCCAGCAGTGACGGACAGGGGTTATTAGCCTACAATGAGCAGTTCTTC.

The chain couples TRBV7-2 to TRBJ1-3, with 12 bases that match TRBD1. This CDR3 region has 17 residues. The trim removed 3 bases at V and 0 bases at J, leaving 3 bases unmatched. The germline V gene encodes CDR1 SGHTA and CDR2 FQGNSA. Here the CDR3 reads CASSLSGQGASGNTIYF. The CDR3 DNA reads TGTGCCAGCAGCTTGTCGGGACAGGGGGCCTCTGGAAACACCATATATTTT.

This sequence joins TRBV15 and TRBJ2-3; tentative D call: TRBD2 (6 bases). The CDR3 extends over 17 amino acids. V was pared by 3 bases and J by 0 bases, with 16 bases between. Germline V gene lookup returns CDR1 LNHNV and CDR2 YYDKDF (reference sequence). CDR3 DNA sequence: TGTGCCACCAGCAGGTCGGAGGGAAGTTTAAGCACAGATACGCAGTATTTT. This sequence encodes CATSRSEGSLSTDTQYF.

The chain joins TRBV5-3 to TRBJ2-2, with D tentatively TRBD1 (6 bases). TRBV5-3 is given ORF status, its function remaining uncertain. This CDR3 is 18 amino acids long. V lost 7 bases and J lost 2, with 24 bases in between. CDR3 nucleotides: TGTGCCAGATGCCACGGCGGTGGGACATCCGCCAACACCGGGGAGCTGTTTTTT. It codes for CARCHGGGTSANTGELFF.

This rearrangement joins TRBV5-4 to TRBJ2-6, with D unresolved. The V end was cut by 3 bases, the J end by 2 bases, with 6 bases between. The length of the CDR3 is 14 residues. Germline CDR1 SGHNT, CDR2 YYREEE (reference sequence). Written as DNA, the CDR3 is TGTGCCAGCAGCTCCCGGGCTGGGGCCAACGTCCTGACTTTC. It encodes CASSSRAGANVLTF.

J is TRBJ2-5 and V is TRBV18, with TRBD1 matching 9 bases. Germline loops: CDR1 KGHSH, CDR2 LQKENI. The V segment lost 3 bases and the J segment 1 base; nucleotides outside the gene matches: 3. The CDR3 extends over 15 amino acids. Here the CDR3 reads CASSPLQGAQETQYF. DNA for the CDR3: TGTGCCAGCTCACCTCTACAGGGGGCCCAAGAGACCCAGTACTTC.

The V and J genes are TRBV6-8 and TRBJ2-7; 8 bases match TRBD2. Trimming removed 0 bases from V and 2 bases from J; junction bases left unmatched: 3. The CDR3 is 15 amino acids. CDR1 and CDR2 from the germline V gene are MNHGY and SAAAGT. The CDR3 protein is CASSYSSGKPYEQYF. CDR3 in DNA: TGTGCCAGCAGTTACTCTAGCGGGAAACCCTACGAGCAGTACTTC.

The chain couples TRBV6-4 to TRBJ1-5, with 9 nucleotides matching TRBD1. In germline, CDR1 is MRHNA, CDR2 SNTAGT. V dropped 6 bases and J dropped 4; count of bases not matched to a gene: 7. The CDR3 covers 15 residues. This chain's CDR3 is CASSYIGTGNQPQHF. The CDR3 nucleotides are TGTGCCAGCAGCTATATAGGGACAGGGAATCAGCCCCAGCATTTT.

The chain couples TRBV20-1 to TRBJ1-2; tentative D call: TRBD1 (5 bases). Trimming cost V 3 bases and J 3 bases, with 8 bases left between them. The germline CDR1 and CDR2 sequences are DFQATT and SNEGSKA (reference sequence). CDR3 length equals 12 residues. The CDR3 DNA follows: TGCAGTGCTAGTACAGGAGACTATGGCTACACCTTC. This codes for CSASTGDYGYTF.

This chain joins TRBV28 and TRBJ1-4, with D perhaps matching TRBD1 (6 bases). Germline V gives CDR1 MDHEN, CDR2 SYDVKM. This CDR3 spans 17 amino acids. The V and J ends lost 4 bases and 4 bases respectively, with 19 bases between them. The DNA for the CDR3 is TGTGCCAGCAGTTCCGAATTACAGGGCAAGGTTAATGAAAAACTGTTTTTT. It codes for CASSSELQGKVNEKLFF.

This chain joins TRBV18 and TRBJ1-2; 9 bases align to TRBD1. Per the germline V gene, CDR1 is KGHSH and CDR2 is LQKENI. The CDR3 covers 14 residues. Trimming took 2 bases from V and 10 from J; bases not matched to a gene: 8. DNA of the CDR3: TGTGCCAGCTCACCAAATTGGGACAGGGCCGACTACACCTTC. Its protein is CASSPNWDRADYTF.

This chain links TRBV5-1 with TRBJ2-2; a possible D gene is TRBD2 (5 bases). V lost 7 bases and J lost 0, with 10 bases in between. CDR1 and CDR2 (germline): SGHRS, YFSETQ. The CDR3 is 14 amino acids. This CDR3 is CASLGLPNTGELFF. The CDR3 nucleotides read TGCGCCAGCCTTGGACTGCCGAACACCGGGGAGCTGTTTTTT.

V and J are TRBV27 and TRBJ2-3, with TRBD2 identical over 10 bases. The germline CDR1 and CDR2 sequences are MNHEY and SMNVEV (reference sequence). The CDR3 has 16 residues. Germline trimming cut 5 bases from V and 2 bases from J; bases unmatched to any gene: 7. In DNA form, the CDR3 reads TGTGCCAGCAGTCCTTTAGCGGGAGGTTCCACAGATACGCAGTATTTT. It yields the protein CASSPLAGGSTDTQYF.